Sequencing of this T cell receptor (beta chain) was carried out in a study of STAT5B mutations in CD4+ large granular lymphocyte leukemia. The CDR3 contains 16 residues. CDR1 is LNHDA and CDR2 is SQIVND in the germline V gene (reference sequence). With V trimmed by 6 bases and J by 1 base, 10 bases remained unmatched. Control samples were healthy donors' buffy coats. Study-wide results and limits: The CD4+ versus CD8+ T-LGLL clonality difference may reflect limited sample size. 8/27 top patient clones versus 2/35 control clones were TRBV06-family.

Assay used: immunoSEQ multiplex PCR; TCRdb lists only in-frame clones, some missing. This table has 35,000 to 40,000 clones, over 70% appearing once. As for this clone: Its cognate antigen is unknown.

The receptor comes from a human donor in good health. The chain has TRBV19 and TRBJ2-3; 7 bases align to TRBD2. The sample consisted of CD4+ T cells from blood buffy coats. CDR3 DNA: TGTGCCAGTAGCCCCCCAGCGGGAAGAGGCACAGATACGCAGTATTTT. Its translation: CASSPPAGRGTDTQYF.